One and the same sample provided the 13 T cell receptor beta chains below, sequenced in a study of cytomegalovirus exposure and HLA in healthy donors. Researchers ran the PCR with 60 Vbeta and 13 Jbeta primers. TCRdb keeps only in-frame clones here, not all; method: immunoSEQ multiplex PCR. This table lists fewer than 150,000 clones. The sample consisted of PBMCs. The receptor source for this set is a woman in her fifties or sixties in good health and CMV-seronegative.

The chain combines TRBV4-1 with TRBJ2-1; 8 bases fit TRBD2. Per the germline V gene, CDR1 is MGHRA and CDR2 is YSYEKL. This CDR3 comprises 17 residues. Unmatched junction bases numbered 10, after V lost 4 bases and J lost 2 bases. CDR3 loop: CASSRQALAAPYNEQFF. CDR3 nucleotides: TGCGCCAGCAGCCGACAAGCACTAGCGGCGCCCTACAATGAGCAGTTCTTC.

The chain joins TRBV5-1 to TRBJ1-1; TRBD1 agrees at 7 bases. The germline CDR1 and CDR2 sequences are SGHRS and YFSETQ. V lost 5 bases and J lost 0; bases outside the gene matches: 10. The CDR3 covers 16 residues. CDR3 loop: CASRRAQGNMNTEAFF. The CDR3 nucleotides read TGCGCCAGCAGGCGCGCACAGGGGAACATGAACACTGAAGCTTTCTTT.

The chain has TRBV10-1 and TRBJ2-7; perhaps TRBD2 as D (6 bases). The CDR3 has 13 amino acids. V was clipped by 0 bases and J by 3 bases, with 6 bases between them. CDR1 is WNHNN, CDR2 SYGVQD, per germline (reference sequence). The CDR3 loop is CASSESGGYEQYF. The CDR3 DNA sequence: TGCGCCAGCAGTGAGTCGGGGGGCTACGAGCAGTACTTC.

The chain combines TRBV7-8 with TRBJ1-1, with unresolved D. V lost 1 base and J 1 base, leaving 7 bases between the germline ends. Germline-derived CDR1 and CDR2 are SGHVS and FQNEAQ. The length of the CDR3 is 14 residues. This CDR3 reads CASSLGRRNTEAFF. The CDR3 bases are TGTGCCAGCAGCTTAGGCCGCAGGAACACTGAAGCTTTCTTT.

The J gene is TRBJ2-1, the V gene TRBV5-1; 9 bases align to TRBD1. Trimming at V came to 4 bases and at J to 8 bases, leaving 13 bases not matched to a gene. Germline assignment: CDR1 SGHRS and CDR2 YFSETQ. The CDR3 runs to 16 residues. CDR3 sequence (DNA): TGCGCCAGCAGCACCCCCTCGGGGACAGGGCTGGATGAGCAGTTCTTC. Translating gives CASSTPSGTGLDEQFF.

The chain is built from TRBV7-6 and TRBJ2-7; 7 nucleotides match TRBD1. V shed 5 bases, J shed 2 bases, and the junction held 9 bases outside the gene matches. The germline V gene encodes CDR1 SGHVS and CDR2 FNYEAQ. The CDR3 consists of 15 residues. DNA for the CDR3: TGTGCCAGCAGCACAGGGACAGCCCCAGCCTACGAGCAGTACTTC. Protein product: CASSTGTAPAYEQYF.

This chain links TRBV27 with TRBJ2-7; tentative D call: TRBD2 (6 bases). Trimming removed 3 bases at V and 4 bases at J, with 13 bases between. This CDR3 contains 14 residues. Germline V CDR1 and CDR2: MNHEY, SMNVEV (reference sequence). DNA for the CDR3: TGTGCCAGCAGTTTTCTCCCGGGGGAGTACGAGCAGTACTTC. Its protein is CASSFLPGEYEQYF.

The V gene is TRBV7-2, the J gene TRBJ2-1; D unresolved. The CDR3 loop spans 14 amino acids. V was clipped by 7 bases and J by 0 bases, with 10 bases between them. Germline V CDR1 and CDR2: SGHTA, FQGNSA. The CDR3 region is CASKRLVSYNEQFF. The CDR3 region has the DNA TGTGCCAGCAAACGACTGGTCTCCTACAATGAGCAGTTCTTC.

This chain joins TRBV30 and TRBJ1-5, with TRBD1 matching 9 bases. The ends lost 0 bases at V and 2 bases at J; junction bases unmatched: 5. Per the germline V gene, CDR1 is GTSNPN and CDR2 is SVGIG (reference sequence). This CDR3 spans 16 amino acids. The CDR3 sequence is CAWSVPGTGRNQPQHF. CDR3 nucleotide sequence: TGTGCCTGGAGTGTACCCGGGACAGGGCGCAATCAGCCCCAGCATTTT. The variable domain in full, completed from reference TRBV30 and TRBJ1-5, reads SQTIHQWPATLVQPVGSPLSLECTVEGTSNPNLYWYRQAAGRGLQLLFYSVGIGQISSEVPQNLSASRPQDRQFILSSKKLLLSDSGFYLCAWSVPGTGRNQPQHFGDGTRLSIL.

The rearrangement joins TRBV15 to TRBJ2-3; 12 positions agree with TRBD2. Germline loops: CDR1 LNHNV, CDR2 YYDKDF (reference sequence). With 1 base clipped from V and 2 bases from J, the junction kept 7 bases outside the gene matches. This CDR3 region has 18 residues. The CDR3 here is CATSRGASGGASTDTQYF. The CDR3 region has the DNA TGTGCCACCAGCAGAGGAGCTAGCGGGGGGGCCTCCACAGATACGCAGTATTTT.

V is TRBV5-1 and J is TRBJ1-1; D remains ambiguous. V was shortened by 0 bases and J by 2 bases, with 11 bases between the two germline ends. Germline CDR1 reads SGHRS; CDR2 reads YFSETQ. CDR3 length: 15 amino acids. CDR3 protein: CASSLAAGDNTEAFF. The CDR3 DNA reads as TGCGCCAGCAGCTTGGCCGCGGGAGACAACACTGAAGCTTTCTTT.

The chain joins TRBV27 to TRBJ1-5, with 7 bases fitting TRBD1. The CDR3 sequence is 15 residues long. Losses at the gene ends were 6 bases for V and 0 bases for J; bases not matched to a gene: 5. Germline lookup yields CDR1 MNHEY and CDR2 SMNVEV (reference sequence). The CDR3 region is CASRTGVYSNQPQHF. The CDR3, as DNA: TGTGCCAGCAGAACAGGGGTCTATAGCAATCAGCCCCAGCATTTT.

The rearrangement joins TRBV5-1 to TRBJ1-2; the match to TRBD1 covers 7 bases. CDR3 length: 14 residues. Germline V gene data show CDR1 as SGHRS and CDR2 as YFSETQ. V lost 0 bases to trimming and J lost 2 bases; unmatched junction nucleotides: 1. The CDR3 region has the DNA TGCGCCAGCAGCTTGGGGGACAGAAACTATGGCTACACCTTC. It translates to CASSLGDRNYGYTF. Based on the CDR3 plus reference TRBV5-1 and TRBJ1-2, the full variable domain is KAGVTQTPRYLIKTRGQQVTLSCSPISGHRSVSWYQQTPGQGLQFLFEYFSETQRNKGNFPGRFSGRQFSNSRSEMNVSTLELGDSALYLCASSLGDRNYGYTFGSGTRLTVV.